The 28 T cell receptor beta chains given below trace back to one sample, sequenced in a study of CD8 T cells in Susac syndrome. Reverse transcription of roughly 0.45 to 1 ug RNA was carried out with random hexamers. One entry per CDR3 protein results from TCRdb running MiXCR on the immunoSEQ multiplex PCR reads. This table has more than 95,000 distinct CDR3 sequences, approximately 95% appearing once. Sequencing input: CD8+ T cells from PBMCs. Source of these receptors: a human donor with multiple sclerosis.

This rearrangement joins TRBV12-5 to TRBJ2-6; tentative D call: TRBD2 (5 bases). V was cut by 3 bases and J by 0 bases, with 12 bases left in between. CDR1 and CDR2 (germline): LGHNT, FRNRAP. The CDR3 has 17 amino acids. The CDR3 sequence: CASGFPLGISGANVLTF. The CDR3 DNA sequence: TGTGCTAGTGGTTTTCCTCTCGGGATCTCTGGGGCCAACGTCCTGACTTTC.

The chain couples TRBV12-5 to TRBJ1-5; D is uncertain. The germline gives CDR1 LGHNT, CDR2 FRNRAP. V lost 3 bases and J 6 bases, leaving 6 bases between the germline ends. The CDR3 contains 12 residues. The CDR3 region has the DNA TGTGCTAGTGGTTTCGACGTTCAGCCCCAGCATTTT. Protein product: CASGFDVQPQHF. Full variable domain (rest looked up from reference TRBV12-5 and TRBJ1-5): DARVTQTPRHKVTEMGQEVTMRCQPILGHNTVFWYRQTMMQGLELLAYFRNRAPLDDSGMPKDRFSAEMPDATLATLKIQPSEPRDSAVYFCASGFDVQPQHFGDGTRLSIL.

The chain joins TRBV10-3 to TRBJ2-1, with D perhaps being TRBD1 or TRBD2 (5 bases each). This CDR3 spans 15 amino acids. In germline, CDR1 is ENHRY, CDR2 SYGVKD. Trimming cost V 9 bases and J 0 bases, with 15 bases left between them. CDR3 loop: CAIRDPSSSYNEQFF. The CDR3 DNA reads as TGTGCCATACGGGACCCCTCGAGCTCCTACAATGAGCAGTTCTTC.

The genes are TRBV2 and TRBJ2-7; D is unclear. Germline V CDR1 and CDR2: SNHLY, FYNNEI. The CDR3 totals 13 residues. V was shortened by 6 bases and J by 6 bases, with 15 bases between the two germline ends. The CDR3 protein is CASSAPEYGEQYF. Here the CDR3 DNA reads TGTGCCAGCAGCGCTCCGGAGTACGGCGAGCAGTACTTC.

The chain is built from TRBV2 and TRBJ2-2; D call uncertain. V was cut by 3 bases and J by 1 base, with 6 bases left in between. CDR3 size: 14 residues. Germline lookup yields CDR1 SNHLY and CDR2 FYNNEI. The CDR3 spells CASSDRLNTGELFF. DNA for the CDR3: TGTGCCAGCAGTGATCGCCTGAACACCGGGGAGCTGTTTTTT.

This clonotype was observed a handful of times. The chain couples TRBV6-6 to TRBJ2-7; possibly TRBD1 for D (5 bases). This CDR3 is built from 14 residues. Between the trimmed V and J ends, which lost 6 bases and 3 bases, there was a span of 15 bases. Germline V gene lookup returns CDR1 MNHNY and CDR2 SVGAGI (reference sequence). CDR3 in DNA: TGTGCCAGCAGCGCCGACAGTAGGCTCTACGAGCAGTACTTC. The encoded protein is CASSADSRLYEQYF.

The chain uses TRBV7-8 and TRBJ2-7; 9 bases line up with TRBD2. Germline loops: CDR1 SGHVS, CDR2 FQNEAQ. The CDR3 is made up of 15 amino acids. The ends lost 5 bases at V and 6 bases at J; junction bases unmatched: 11. The CDR3 is CASSPRTSDLGEQYV. CDR3 bases: TGTGCCAGCAGCCCCAGGACTAGCGACTTGGGCGAGCAGTACGTC.

The chain couples TRBV7-8 to TRBJ1-1; D gene ambiguous. The germline CDR1 and CDR2 sequences are SGHVS and FQNEAQ. V lost 1 base, J lost 3 bases, and 9 bases lay in between. This CDR3 is built from 14 residues. Here the CDR3 DNA reads TGTGCCAGCAGCTTAGGGCCGGCGGACACTGAAGCTTTCTTT. Amino acids: CASSLGPADTEAFF. The full variable domain, its missing parts supplied by reference TRBV7-8 and TRBJ1-1, is GAGVSQSPRYKVAKRGQDVALRCDPISGHVSLFWYQQALGQGPEFLTYFQNEAQLDKSGLPSDRFFAERPEGSVSTLKIQRTQQEDSAVYLCASSLGPADTEAFFGQGTRLTVV.

This clonotype appeared once. The chain is built from TRBV4-1 and TRBJ2-3; 7 positions agree with TRBD2. V was clipped by 4 bases and J by 6 bases; unmatched bases: 13. This CDR3 spans 16 amino acids. The V gene's germline CDR1 is MGHRA and CDR2 YSYEKL. CDR3 protein: CASSPVSGAGLDTQYF. The CDR3 nucleotides read TGCGCCAGCAGCCCCGTGAGCGGAGCGGGACTTGATACGCAGTATTTT.

This clonotype is a singleton in its sample. This chain uses TRBV20-1 with TRBJ2-5; D is undetermined. The CDR3 runs 14 residues. V was clipped by 0 bases and J by 6 bases, with 14 bases between them. CDR1 and CDR2 (germline): DFQATT, SNEGSKA (reference sequence). The CDR3 spells CSARDPQIPQTQYF. The CDR3 nucleotides read TGCAGTGCTAGAGATCCCCAGATCCCGCAGACCCAGTACTTC.

The count of this clonotype is one. The CDR3 DNA sequence: TGTGCCAGCAGCTTAGGAGGGGCGCTGGCTGAAAAACTGTTTTTT. Translated, it gives CASSLGGALAEKLFF. This chain connects TRBV7-6 to TRBJ1-4, with D possibly TRBD1 on 5 matching bases. Germline assignment: CDR1 SGHVS and CDR2 FNYEAQ. There are 15 residues in the CDR3. Deletions cut 1 base from V and 7 bases from J, with 13 bases between.

The chain recombines TRBV6-5 with TRBJ2-2, with D maybe TRBD1 (6 bases). Germline assignment: CDR1 MNHEY and CDR2 SVGAGI. The CDR3 length is 15 residues. Trimming pared 4 bases from V and 7 bases from J, leaving 16 bases between. CDR3 protein: CASSFHQGRVGELFF. CDR3 DNA sequence: TGTGCCAGCAGTTTCCACCAGGGGCGAGTCGGGGAGCTGTTTTTT.

This clonotype was recorded only once. This rearrangement joins TRBV7-9 to TRBJ2-3, with a tentative D call TRBD2 (6 bases). The germline V gene encodes CDR1 SEHNR and CDR2 FQNEAQ (reference sequence). The V and J ends lost 3 bases and 2 bases respectively, with 15 bases between them. CDR3 length equals 16 residues. The CDR3 bases are TGTGCCAGCAGCTTCAACCGGGAGAAACCCACAGATACGCAGTATTTT. Its protein product is CASSFNREKPTDTQYF.

As concerns this clonotype: Sequence at one end of the junction differs from germline and may be a read error. DNA of the CDR3: TGCAGTGCTAGAGTGGACACCGGGGAGCTTTTTTTT. Translated: CSARVDTGELFF. V usage is TRBV20-1 and J usage is TRBJ2-2; D possibly uses TRBD1 or TRBD2 (5 bases each). The germline gives CDR1 DFQATT, CDR2 SNEGSKA (reference sequence). The CDR3 extends over 12 amino acids.

The rearrangement links TRBV3-1 to TRBJ2-3; 11 nucleotides match TRBD2. Unmatched junction bases numbered 1, after V lost 3 bases and J lost 2 bases. CDR3 length: 15 residues. Germline CDR1 LGHDT, CDR2 YNNKEL (reference sequence). The CDR3 nucleotides are TGTGCCAGCAGCCAGACTAGCGGGGACACAGATACGCAGTATTTT. Translating gives CASSQTSGDTDTQYF.

This clonotype has just one count. The chain links TRBV19 to TRBJ2-3, with 7 bases identical to TRBD1. This CDR3 region has 16 residues. In germline, CDR1 is LNHDA, CDR2 SQIVND (reference sequence). Unmatched junction bases numbered 10, after V lost 0 bases and J lost 7 bases. CDR3 DNA: TGTGCCAGTAGTATAGAACTACAGGGGTCCGGGAATACGCAGTATTTT. This sequence encodes CASSIELQGSGNTQYF.

This clonotype was recorded only once. The chain recombines TRBV12-3 or TRBV12-4 with TRBJ2-2; D is uncertain. V lost 9 bases, J lost 0 bases, and 11 bases lay in between. CDR3 length equals 14 residues. The CDR3 bases are TGTGCCAGTCAGCCGGTTGCGAACACCGGGGAGCTGTTTTTT. Translation: CASQPVANTGELFF.

The V call is TRBV27, the J call TRBJ2-5; D unclear. CDR1 MNHEY and CDR2 SMNVEV come from the germline V gene (reference sequence). Trimming pared 5 bases from V and 0 bases from J, leaving 16 bases between. CDR3 length: 16 amino acids. In DNA form, the CDR3 reads TGTGCCAGCAGTCGTGGTCCGTACAAGTACCAAGAGACCCAGTACTTC. Amino acid sequence: CASSRGPYKYQETQYF.

This clonotype was counted a few times. The CDR3 DNA sequence: TGTGCCACCAGTGATTTGGGGACAAAATCCTACGAGCAGTACGTC. This sequence encodes CATSDLGTKSYEQYV. The J gene is TRBJ2-7, the V gene TRBV24-1; D might be TRBD1 (6 bases). Trimming shortened V by 0 bases and J by 1 base, and 9 bases separated the two germline ends. Germline-derived CDR1 and CDR2 are KGHDR and SFDVKD. This CDR3 is built from 15 residues.

The chain employs TRBV27 and TRBJ2-7, with D tentatively TRBD1 or TRBD2 (5 bases each). The V gene's germline CDR1 is MNHEY and CDR2 SMNVEV (reference sequence). The CDR3 length is 14 residues. V was shortened by 2 bases and J by 3 bases, with 11 bases between the two germline ends. The CDR3, as DNA: TGTGCCAGCAGTTTAAGCTCGAGGGGCTACGAGCAGTACGTC. Protein: CASSLSSRGYEQYV.

The chain recombines TRBV20-1 with TRBJ1-4; D unresolved. CDR3 size: 14 residues. V was shortened by 1 base and J by 7 bases, with 13 bases between the two germline ends. Germline assignment: CDR1 DFQATT and CDR2 SNEGSKA (reference sequence). The CDR3 bases are TGCAGTGCTAGAGGGAGGCCCAGATTTGAAAAACTGTTTTTT. It yields the protein CSARGRPRFEKLFF.

This chain links TRBV7-9 with TRBJ2-5; maybe TRBD1 (6 bases). The CDR3 has 17 amino acids. Trimming removed 4 bases from V and 7 bases from J, with 25 bases in between. Germline assignment: CDR1 SEHNR and CDR2 FQNEAQ (reference sequence). CDR3 bases: TGTGCCAGCAGCTCGAACAGGGACCCGACCCCTTTGGGGACCCAGTACTTC. This translates into CASSSNRDPTPLGTQYF.

The chain is built from TRBV7-9 and TRBJ2-7, with TRBD2 identical over 12 bases. J was trimmed by 2 bases and V by 5 bases; bases with no gene match: 7. The CDR3 runs 16 residues. CDR1 and CDR2 (germline): SEHNR, FQNEAQ (reference sequence). The CDR3 nucleotides read TGTGCCAGCAGCCCCCAACTAGCGGGGGGACCCTACGAGCAGTACTTC. This codes for CASSPQLAGGPYEQYF.

V and J are TRBV6-6 and TRBJ2-1; 9 nucleotides align to TRBD1. CDR1 and CDR2 (germline): MNHNY, SVGAGI (reference sequence). The CDR3 sequence is 15 residues long. Trimming at V came to 6 bases and at J to 7 bases, leaving 10 bases not matched to a gene. Here the CDR3 reads CASSYEQGAKNEQFF. CDR3 nucleotides: TGTGCCAGCAGCTACGAACAGGGGGCGAAGAATGAGCAGTTCTTC.

DNA of the CDR3: TGTGCCAGCAGCTCCGGGGGAAACACCATATATTTT. Its protein is CASSSGGNTIYF. V and J are TRBV25-1 and TRBJ1-3; D uncertain. V was trimmed by 6 bases and J by 4 bases, leaving 7 bases between them. This CDR3 comprises 12 residues. Germline loops: CDR1 MGHDK, CDR2 SYGVNS.

This clonotype was observed a single time. The chain is built from TRBV9 and TRBJ2-1; D might be TRBD1 (5 bases). CDR1 and CDR2 from the germline V gene are SGDLS and YYNGEE. The CDR3 extends over 15 amino acids. V gave up 0 bases and J gave up 0 bases, with 7 bases separating them. The CDR3 spells CASSVGQGSYNEQFF. CDR3 sequence (DNA): TGTGCCAGCAGCGTAGGGCAGGGCTCCTACAATGAGCAGTTCTTC.

On this clonotype itself: Germline is not matched at one junction end, which may reflect a read error. CDR3 DNA sequence: TGTGCCAGCAGCCTAAGGGTTCTCGGGAGTAAGGCAACGCGGTATTTT. Encoded protein: CASSLRVLGSKATRYF. The chain joins TRBV5-4 to TRBJ2-3, with D perhaps TRBD2 (6 bases). The CDR3 extends over 16 amino acids. CDR1 and CDR2 (germline): SGHNT, YYREEE (reference sequence).

The genes are TRBV3-1 and TRBJ2-1; D perhaps matches TRBD2 (5 bases). The CDR3 sequence is 17 residues long. Germline loops: CDR1 LGHDT, CDR2 YNNKEL (reference sequence). V lost 0 bases and J 5 bases, leaving 17 bases between the germline ends. The CDR3 nucleotides read TGTGCCAGCAGCCAAGACTCGGCGGACTCCACTAACAATGAGCAGTTCTTC. Residues: CASSQDSADSTNNEQFF.